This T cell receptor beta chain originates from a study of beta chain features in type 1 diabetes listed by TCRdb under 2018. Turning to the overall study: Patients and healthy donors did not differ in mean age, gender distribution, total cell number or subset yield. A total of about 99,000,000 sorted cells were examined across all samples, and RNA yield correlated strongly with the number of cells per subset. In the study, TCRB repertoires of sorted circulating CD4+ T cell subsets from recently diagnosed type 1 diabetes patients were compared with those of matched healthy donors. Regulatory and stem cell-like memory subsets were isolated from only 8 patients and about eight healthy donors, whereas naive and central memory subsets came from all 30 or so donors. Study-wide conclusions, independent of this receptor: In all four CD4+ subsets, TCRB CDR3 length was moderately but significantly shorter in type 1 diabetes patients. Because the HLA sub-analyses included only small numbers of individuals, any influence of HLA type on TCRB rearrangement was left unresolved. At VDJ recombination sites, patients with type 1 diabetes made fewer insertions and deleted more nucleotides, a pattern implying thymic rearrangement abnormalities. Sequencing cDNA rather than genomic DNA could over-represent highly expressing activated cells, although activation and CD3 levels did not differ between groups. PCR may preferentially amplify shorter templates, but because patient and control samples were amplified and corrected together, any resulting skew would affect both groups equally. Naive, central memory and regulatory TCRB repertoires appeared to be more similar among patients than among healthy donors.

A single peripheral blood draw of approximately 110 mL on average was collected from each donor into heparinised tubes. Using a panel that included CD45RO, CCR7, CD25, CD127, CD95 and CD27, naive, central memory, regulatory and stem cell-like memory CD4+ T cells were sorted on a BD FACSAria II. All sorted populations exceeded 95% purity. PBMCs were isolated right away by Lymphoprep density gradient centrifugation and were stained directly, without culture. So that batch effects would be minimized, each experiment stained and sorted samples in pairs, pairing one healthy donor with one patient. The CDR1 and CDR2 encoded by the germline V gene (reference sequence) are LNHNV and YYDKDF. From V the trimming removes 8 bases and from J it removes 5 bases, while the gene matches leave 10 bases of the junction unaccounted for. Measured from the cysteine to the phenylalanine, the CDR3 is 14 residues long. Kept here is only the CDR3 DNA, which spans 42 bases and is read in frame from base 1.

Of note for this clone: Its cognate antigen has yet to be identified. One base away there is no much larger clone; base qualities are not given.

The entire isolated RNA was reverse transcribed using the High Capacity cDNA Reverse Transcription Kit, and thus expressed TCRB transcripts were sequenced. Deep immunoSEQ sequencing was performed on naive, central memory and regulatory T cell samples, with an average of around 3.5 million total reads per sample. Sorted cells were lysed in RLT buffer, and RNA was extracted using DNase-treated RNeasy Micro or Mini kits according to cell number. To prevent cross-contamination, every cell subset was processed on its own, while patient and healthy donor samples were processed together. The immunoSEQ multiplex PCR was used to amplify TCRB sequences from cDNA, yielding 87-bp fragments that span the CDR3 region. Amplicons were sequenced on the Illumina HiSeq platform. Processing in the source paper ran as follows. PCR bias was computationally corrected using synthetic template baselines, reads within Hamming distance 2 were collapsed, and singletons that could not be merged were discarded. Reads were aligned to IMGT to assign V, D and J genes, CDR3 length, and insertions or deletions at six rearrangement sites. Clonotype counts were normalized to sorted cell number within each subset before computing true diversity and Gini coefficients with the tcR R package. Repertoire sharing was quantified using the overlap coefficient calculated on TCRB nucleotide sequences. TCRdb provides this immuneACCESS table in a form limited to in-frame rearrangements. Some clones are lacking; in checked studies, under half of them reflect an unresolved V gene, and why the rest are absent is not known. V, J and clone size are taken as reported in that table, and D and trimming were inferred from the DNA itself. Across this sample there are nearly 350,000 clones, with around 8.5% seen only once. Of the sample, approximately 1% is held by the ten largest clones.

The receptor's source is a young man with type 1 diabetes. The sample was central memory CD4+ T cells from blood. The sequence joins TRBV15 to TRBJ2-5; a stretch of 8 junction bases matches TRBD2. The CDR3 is CATRMERGRETQYF. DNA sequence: TGTGCCACCCGGATGGAGCGGGGGCGCGAGACCCAGTACTTC.